This section outlines one T cell receptor beta chain sequence together with its context. Its antigen is not known. MiXCR, applied by TCRdb to the 5' RACE reads, yields one record per CDR3 protein. The sample shows approximately 250,000 distinct CDR3 sequences, approximately 16% of them seen only once. This CDR3 contains 13 residues. The V gene lost 7 bases and the J gene lost 10 bases, with 19 bases spanning the gap. This sample is drawn from a study of T-cell memory formation after mild COVID-19. Study context: In these data, TCR clusters were largely donor specific. Study observations and caveats: The CD4+ clones that contracted clustered mainly within CM and EM, and the CD8+ clones concentrated in EMRA. Clones that got smaller from day 15 to 85 had even CD4/CD8, while clones growing later tipped toward CD4+. The study detected some responding clones in pre-infection memory, suggesting cross-reactive memory joined.

The source is a man aged 18 to 30 who had mild COVID-19 (a few samples of this study predate the infection). Cell type and time point are not known. The sequenced sample was PBMCs or a T cell subset sorted from them (not recorded which). V is TRBV12-3 or TRBV12-4 and J is TRBJ1-1; tentatively, D is TRBD1 (5 bases). CDR3 protein: CASTLAGGSGAFF. CDR3 sequence (DNA): TGTGCCAGCACCCTAGCCGGGGGAAGCGGAGCTTTCTTT.